Sequencing of this T cell receptor beta chain was carried out in a study of lung T cells in sarcoidosis with Löfgren's syndrome. Study information: Löfgren's syndrome patients were the main repertoire analysis focus.

From the reads, TCRdb called clonotypes with MiXCR, one entry per CDR3 protein. The sample shows about 9,400 distinct CDR3 sequences, just under 20% of them seen only once. This clonotype was seen at least ten times. Its antigen is undetermined. Study-level results: Multiple Löfgren's syndrome patients reportedly shared TRAV12-1 and TRBV2 CDR3 motifs, suggesting public CD4+ TCRs. The most expanded V genes in Löfgren's patients were reportedly TRAV12-1 and TRBV2. Paired TRAV12-1/TRBV2 TCRs showed CDR3 homology and preferential pairing.

Germline V CDR1 and CDR2: DFQATT, SNEGSKA (reference sequence). This CDR3 has 15 residues. V dropped 5 bases and J dropped 2 bases, with 18 bases sitting between them. Sequencing was carried out using CD4+ T cells from bronchoalveolar lavage. The receptor comes from a human donor with sarcoidosis (Löfgren's syndrome or another form), or a control subject (not recorded which). This chain joins TRBV20-1 and TRBJ1-2, with a tentative D call TRBD1 (6 bases). Here the CDR3 reads CSASGPGVSNYGYTF. The CDR3 nucleotides read TGCAGTGCTTCTGGGCCAGGGGTCTCAAACTATGGCTACACCTTC.